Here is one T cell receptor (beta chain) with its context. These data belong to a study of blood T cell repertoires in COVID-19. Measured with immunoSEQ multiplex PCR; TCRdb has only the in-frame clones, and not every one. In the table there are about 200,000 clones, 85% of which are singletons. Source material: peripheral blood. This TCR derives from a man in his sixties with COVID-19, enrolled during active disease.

The CDR3 region is CASSHTGGIGTDTQYF. In DNA, the CDR3 is TGTGCCAGCAGCCATACAGGGGGGATAGGCACAGATACGCAGTATTTT. V is TRBV7-9 and J is TRBJ2-3, with 8 positions matching TRBD1. The V gene end was trimmed by 5 bases and the J gene end by 1 base; junction bases not matched to a gene: 8. Looked up from germline, CDR1 is SEHNR and CDR2 is FQNEAQ (reference sequence). The CDR3 length is 16 residues. Together with reference TRBV7-9 and TRBJ2-3, the CDR3 gives the full variable domain: DTGVSQNPRHKITKRGQNVTFRCDPISEHNRLYWYRQTLGQGPEFLTYFQNEAQLEKSRLLSDRFSAERPKGSFSTLEIQRTEQGDSAMYLCASSHTGGIGTDTQYFGPGTRLTVL.